This T cell receptor (beta chain) was identified in a study of long-term antiretroviral therapy in people with HIV. Whole-study findings and limits: The study found that diversity rose after ART but stayed below transplant donor controls.

A word on this clone: The antigen is not known.

Only United States sites treated participants with HIV. An immunoSEQ assay, version v3.0, was performed at survey level. Assay used: immunoSEQ multiplex PCR; TCRdb lists only in-frame clones, some missing. The table shows tens of thousands of clones, with nearly 95% occurring only once. Germline values: CDR1 MNHNS, CDR2 SASEGT. This CDR3 is 16 amino acids long. V gave up 2 bases and J gave up 0 bases, with 11 bases separating them. The V and J genes are TRBV6-1 and TRBJ2-1; possible D gene TRBD2, 5 bases. The TCR originated in a man aged 30-40 years with HIV. Source: unsorted PBMCs, taken more than 6 years after starting antiretroviral therapy. The CDR3 DNA reads TGTGCCAGCAGTGAATGGTTAGGGAGCTCCTACAATGAGCAGTTCTTC. Its protein product is CASSEWLGSSYNEQFF.